These 5 T cell receptor beta chains share one sample of origin, sequenced in a study of PD-1 blockade in classical Hodgkin lymphoma. Sequencing used immunoSEQ multiplex PCR; TCRdb keeps in-frame clones, though not all of them. Of some 70,000 clones in the sample, approximately 93% were seen once. This sample's time point: newly diagnosed, previously untreated cHL patient sample. The sequencing sample was made of peripheral blood mononuclear cells (PBMCs). Receptors were obtained from a human donor with classical Hodgkin lymphoma.

The chain uses TRBV9 and TRBJ1-2; TRBD1 is a possible D gene (5 bases). The CDR3 is 16 amino acids. V was shortened by 2 bases and J by 8 bases, with 22 bases between the two germline ends. Germline-derived CDR1 and CDR2 are SGDLS and YYNGEE. CDR3: CASSVLDRLSMGGYTF. The CDR3 coding sequence is TGTGCCAGCAGCGTCTTAGACAGACTCTCTATGGGAGGCTACACCTTC.

This clone was found a few times. The gene calls are TRBV9 and TRBJ2-3, with a tentative D call TRBD2 (5 bases). The CDR3 covers 16 residues. Trimming took off 0 bases at V and 1 base at J, with 12 bases between the two ends. The germline gives CDR1 SGDLS, CDR2 YYNGEE. In nucleotides, the CDR3 is TGTGCCAGCAGCGTAGGGTCGGGGATCCGCACAGATACGCAGTATTTT. This sequence encodes CASSVGSGIRTDTQYF.

The chain links TRBV6-1 to TRBJ2-7; TRBD2 might be the D (6 bases). Germline V gene lookup returns CDR1 MNHNS and CDR2 SASEGT. CDR3 length: 17 amino acids. V dropped 2 bases and J dropped 3 bases, with 20 bases sitting between them. The CDR3 DNA follows: TGTGCCAGCAGTGAAAAACTTTCCCGGGGGTACGACTACGAGCAGTACTTC. Its translation is CASSEKLSRGYDYEQYF.

The chain carries TRBV18 and TRBJ2-7, with 8 positions matching TRBD1. Germline V lookup: CDR1 KGHSH, CDR2 LQKENI. CDR3 length equals 14 residues. V was clipped by 2 bases and J by 6 bases; unmatched bases: 6. CDR3 residues: CASSPIDRGVEQYF. CDR3 coding DNA: TGTGCCAGCTCACCAATCGACAGGGGCGTCGAGCAGTACTTC.

This chain uses TRBV7-7 with TRBJ2-5; 8 nucleotides agree with TRBD1. Per germline, CDR1 SSHAT and CDR2 FNYEAQ (reference sequence). This CDR3 has 13 amino acids. With V trimmed by 5 bases and J by 5 bases, 4 bases remained unmatched. The CDR3 DNA reads TGTGCCAGCAGCAGGACAGGGATCGAGACCCAGTACTTC. This translates into CASSRTGIETQYF.